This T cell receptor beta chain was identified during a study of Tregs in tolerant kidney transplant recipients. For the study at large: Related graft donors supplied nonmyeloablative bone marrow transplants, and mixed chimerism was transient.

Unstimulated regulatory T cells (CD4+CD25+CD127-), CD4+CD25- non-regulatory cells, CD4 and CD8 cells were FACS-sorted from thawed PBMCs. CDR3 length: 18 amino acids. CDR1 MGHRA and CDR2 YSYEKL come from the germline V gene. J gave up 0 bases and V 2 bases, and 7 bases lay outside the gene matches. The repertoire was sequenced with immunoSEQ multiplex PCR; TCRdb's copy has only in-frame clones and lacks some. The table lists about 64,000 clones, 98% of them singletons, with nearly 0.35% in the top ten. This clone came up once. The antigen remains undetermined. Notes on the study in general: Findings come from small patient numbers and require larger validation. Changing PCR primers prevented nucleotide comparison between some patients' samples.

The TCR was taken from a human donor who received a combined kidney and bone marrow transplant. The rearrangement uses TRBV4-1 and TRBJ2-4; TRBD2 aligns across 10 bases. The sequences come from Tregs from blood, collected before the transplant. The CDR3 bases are TGCGCCAGCAGCCAACTAGCGGGGGTAAACTTAGCCAAAAACATTCAGTACTTC. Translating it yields CASSQLAGVNLAKNIQYF.